This T cell receptor beta chain was sequenced during a study of blood T cell repertoires in COVID-19 (dated by TCRdb to about 2020). Notes on the research overall: Samples from collaborators originated in the United States, Italy and Spain and spanned both the acute and convalescent phases of COVID-19. The material from the prospective study consisted of cDNA or gDNA derived from T cells, B-cell-depleted T cells, or PBMCs. Subjects who had been exposed to COVID-19, were actively infected with it, or had recovered from it provided the deeply sampled blood TCRbeta repertoires that made up the dataset. The repertoires were made available in a free public database intended to serve as a resource for research on the immune response to SARS-CoV-2. The samples were drawn from two sources: the first 160 participants of the ongoing ImmuneRACE study, and over 1,000 subjects contributed by 6 global collaborators. Sample metadata almost always included a de-identified subject ID, COVID-19 status, age in years and sex. Where available, HLA class I and class II types were taken from metadata supplied by the sample provider and were not determined by assay-based typing. The paper as a whole reports these results and caveats: Clinical and demographic metadata were provided uncurated, with the amount varying by source and participant.

In regard to this clone: Its antigen is unknown. No much larger clone is present one base from it, and per-base qualities are unavailable.

TCRbeta CDR3 regions were amplified from genomic DNA by means of the immunoSEQ Assay, a bias-controlled multiplex PCR. As for the authors' bioinformatics: Within the assay, amplification of reference gene primers was used to estimate how many nucleated cells each sample contained. To quantify the absolute abundance of each unique TCRbeta CDR3 rearrangement, sequence reads were collapsed and filtered. For each sample, productive Simpson clonality was calculated as the square root of Simpson's diversity index over productive rearrangements. Held by TCRdb, this immuneACCESS table contains in-frame sequences only and omits some clones. Under half of the omission traces to an unresolved V gene where checked; the cause of the rest is unknown. Clone size and V and J calls were adopted from that table, with D and trimming inferred from the DNA. Here the sample has 150,000 to 200,000 clones; roughly 80% occur a single time. The ten largest clones represent 14% of the sample.

Taken from cysteine to phenylalanine, the CDR3 has 13 residues. Only the CDR3 DNA is retained, 39 bases long and in frame from the first base. V is reduced by 4 bases and J by 2 bases, leaving a spacing of 6 bases between them. CDR1 is given as MNHEY and CDR2 as SVGEGT, both from the germline V gene. Collaborating institutions collected whole blood in K2EDTA tubes following their own protocols. Collaborator samples were shipped for TCRbeta analysis as frozen whole blood, isolated PBMCs, or DNA extracted from either sample type. The chain joins TRBV6-2 or TRBV6-3 to TRBJ1-5; the D gene identity is not certain. The sample was peripheral blood. The TCR comes from a woman of 80 years or more with acute or convalescent COVID-19. The encoded CDR3 is CASSSVGNQPQHF. The sequenced DNA: TGTGCCAGCAGTTCTGTAGGCAATCAGCCCCAGCATTTT.